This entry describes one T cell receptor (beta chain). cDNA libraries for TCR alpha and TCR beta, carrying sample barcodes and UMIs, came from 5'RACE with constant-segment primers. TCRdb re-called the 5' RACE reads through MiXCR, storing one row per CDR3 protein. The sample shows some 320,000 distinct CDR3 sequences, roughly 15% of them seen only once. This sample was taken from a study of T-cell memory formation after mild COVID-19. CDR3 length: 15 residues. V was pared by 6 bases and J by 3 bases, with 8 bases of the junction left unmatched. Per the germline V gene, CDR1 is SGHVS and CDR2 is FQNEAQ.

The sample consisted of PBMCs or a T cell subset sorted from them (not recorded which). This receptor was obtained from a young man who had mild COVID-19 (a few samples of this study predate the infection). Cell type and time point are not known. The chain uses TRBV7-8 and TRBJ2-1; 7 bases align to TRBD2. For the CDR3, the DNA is TGTGCCAGCAGATTCGGGGGGTCCCTCTACAATGAGCAGTTCTTC. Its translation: CASRFGGSLYNEQFF.